The 20 T cell receptor beta chains in this list originate from one sample, sequenced in a study of CD8 T cells in ankylosing spondylitis. Study results and limitations: The study identified a TCR beta motif of 7 or 8 highly homologous variants that appeared characteristic of ankylosing spondylitis blood.

These TCRs are of unknown antigen specificity. TCRdb used MiXCR to reprocess the 5' RACE reads, holding one entry per CDR3 protein. Found here are 800,000 to 900,000 distinct CDR3 sequences, 12% of them singletons; the top ten hold around 0.51%. Sequences were obtained from blood, either unsorted or a sorted T cell fraction (not recorded which). Source of these receptors: a male donor with ankylosing spondylitis.

The V call is TRBV20-1, the J call TRBJ2-7; the match to TRBD2 covers 8 bases. V dropped 0 bases and J dropped 5; count of bases not matched to a gene: 9. Germline V gene lookup returns CDR1 DFQATT and CDR2 SNEGSKA (reference sequence). The CDR3 loop spans 15 amino acids. The CDR3 sequence: CSARDTSGSRDEQYF. CDR3 DNA sequence: TGCAGTGCTAGAGATACCAGCGGGAGTAGGGACGAGCAGTACTTC.

The CDR3 region has the DNA TGCAGCGTTGTAGGGTCAGGAGGCTACACCTTC. It translates to CSVVGSGGYTF. The chain carries TRBV29-1 and TRBJ1-2; no reliable D call. There are 11 residues in the CDR3. Germline V lookup: CDR1 SQVTM, CDR2 ANQGSEA. V was clipped by 4 bases and J by 8 bases, with 11 bases between them.

The gene calls are TRBV7-2 and TRBJ2-7, with no clear D. The germline CDR1 and CDR2 sequences are SGHTA and FQGNSA. The CDR3 is 14 residues long. Trimming left V 4 bases short and J 1 base short, with 11 bases between. The CDR3 coding sequence is TGTGCCAGCAGCTCCCCGCTCAGGTCCTACGAGCAGTACTTC. This encodes CASSSPLRSYEQYF.

This clonotype was seen a few times. The V call is TRBV4-2, the J call TRBJ2-3; 8 positions match TRBD1. The CDR3 consists of 16 residues. Germline-derived CDR1 and CDR2 are LGHNA and YNFKEQ. The V and J ends lost 0 bases and 4 bases, in that order; junction bases with no gene match: 6. DNA for the CDR3: TGTGCCAGCAGCCAAGAGCCAGGGGGCTCCGCAGATACGCAGTATTTT. It encodes CASSQEPGGSADTQYF.

This clonotype was found many times. This chain connects TRBV12-3 or TRBV12-4 to TRBJ1-2, with 7 bases lining up with TRBD1. V lost 5 bases, J lost 3 bases, and 9 bases stayed unmatched. The CDR3 sequence is 15 residues long. CDR3 region: CASSPQTGSYYGYTF. Here the CDR3 DNA reads TGTGCCAGCAGTCCCCAGACAGGGTCCTACTATGGCTACACCTTC.

The chain is built from TRBV20-1 and TRBJ1-1; D is unresolved. Germline V gene sequence: CDR1 DFQATT, CDR2 SNEGSKA (reference sequence). Trimming stripped 3 bases from V and 0 bases from J, with 11 bases between. The CDR3 consists of 14 residues. DNA of the CDR3: TGCAGTGCTAGTGGAGGCCCAATGAACACTGAAGCTTTCTTT. Amino acid sequence: CSASGGPMNTEAFF.

The chain combines TRBV7-2 with TRBJ1-1, with TRBD1 matching 7 bases. The junction had 10 bases not matched to a gene; V was cut back by 7 bases and J by 8 bases. CDR1 and CDR2 (germline): SGHTA, FQGNSA. There are 13 residues in the CDR3. The CDR3 spells CASKFRTGQEAFF. The DNA for the CDR3 is TGTGCCAGCAAATTTAGGACAGGACAAGAAGCTTTCTTT.

This chain links TRBV7-9 with TRBJ2-3; the D call may be TRBD1 or TRBD2 (5 bases each). This CDR3 is 15 amino acids long. The V gene lost 2 bases and the J gene lost 1 base, with 10 bases spanning the gap. Germline-derived CDR1 and CDR2 are SEHNR and FQNEAQ (reference sequence). The CDR3: CASSLLGTGTDTQYF. The CDR3 DNA reads as TGTGCCAGCAGCTTACTGGGGACGGGCACAGATACGCAGTATTTT.

This clonotype was recorded many times. This sequence joins TRBV7-2 and TRBJ2-3, with 8 nucleotides matching TRBD1. The CDR3 is made up of 15 amino acids. The V and J ends lost 1 base and 4 bases, in that order; junction bases with no gene match: 4. Germline V gives CDR1 SGHTA, CDR2 FQGNSA. The CDR3 nucleotides read TGTGCCAGCAGCTTAGGGCAGGGGGCTGCAGATACGCAGTATTTT. As protein: CASSLGQGAADTQYF.

This clonotype was counted at least ten times. The chain couples TRBV20-1 to TRBJ2-1; the D is unclear. Germline V CDR1 and CDR2: DFQATT, SNEGSKA (reference sequence). This CDR3 has 14 residues. V gave up 2 bases and J gave up 7 bases, with 15 bases separating them. CDR3 residues: CSARFSVKENEQFF. DNA for the CDR3: TGCAGTGCTAGATTTTCGGTAAAGGAAAATGAGCAGTTCTTC.

The chain joins TRBV18 to TRBJ1-5; D possibly corresponds to TRBD1 (6 bases). The germline CDR1 and CDR2 sequences are KGHSH and LQKENI. The CDR3 is 13 residues long. V lost 5 bases to trimming and J lost 6 bases, with 11 bases between them. The CDR3 loop is CASSVTRGQPQHF. The DNA for the CDR3 is TGTGCCAGCTCAGTCACCAGGGGTCAGCCCCAGCATTTT.

CDR3 DNA: TGTGCCAGCTCAGCGTCAGCTAGCGGGGAATACGAGCAGTACTTC. This sequence encodes CASSASASGEYEQYF. V gene TRBV18 combines with J gene TRBJ2-7; 9 bases are a match to TRBD2. From germline, CDR1 is KGHSH and CDR2 LQKENI. The length of the CDR3 is 15 residues. After removal of 5 bases from V and 4 bases from J, the junction contained 9 bases not matched to a gene.

This clonotype has at least ten counts. The chain has TRBV27 and TRBJ1-1, with D possibly matching TRBD1 (6 bases). CDR1 is MNHEY, CDR2 SMNVEV, per germline (reference sequence). The CDR3 extends over 13 amino acids. V dropped 10 bases and J dropped 3 bases, with 15 bases sitting between them. The DNA for the CDR3 is TGTGCCACCCGGAACCACAGGGACACTGAAGCTTTCTTT. Translated, it gives CATRNHRDTEAFF.

This clonotype occurred many times. The rearrangement joins TRBV5-1 to TRBJ2-3; TRBD1 might be the D (5 bases). Per the germline V gene, CDR1 is SGHRS and CDR2 is YFSETQ. The CDR3 contains 13 residues. Between the trimmed V and J ends, which lost 5 bases and 5 bases, there was a span of 12 bases. CDR3 sequence (DNA): TGCGCCAGCAGATGGGGCCCAGGAGATACGCAGTATTTT. Protein sequence: CASRWGPGDTQYF. The complete variable domain, with remaining parts taken from reference TRBV5-1 and TRBJ2-3, reads KAGVTQTPRYLIKTRGQQVTLSCSPISGHRSVSWYQQTPGQGLQFLFEYFSETQRNKGNFPGRFSGRQFSNSRSEMNVSTLELGDSALYLCASRWGPGDTQYFGPGTRLTVL.

This clonotype was detected a few times. The chain joins TRBV15 to TRBJ1-5, with D possibly being TRBD1 (5 bases). Trimming removed 0 bases from V and 3 bases from J, with 9 bases in between. CDR1 is LNHNV, CDR2 YYDKDF, per germline (reference sequence). The CDR3 contains 15 residues. CDR3 nucleotide sequence: TGTGCCACCAGCAGAGAGACAGCTCCCAATCAGCCCCAGCATTTT. It yields the protein CATSRETAPNQPQHF.

This clonotype was counted at least ten times. This chain joins TRBV29-1 and TRBJ2-1; the match to TRBD2 covers 12 bases. The CDR3 covers 14 residues. V was pared by 5 bases and J by 9 bases, with 8 bases of the junction left unmatched. Germline V gives CDR1 SQVTM, CDR2 ANQGSEA. The CDR3 DNA reads as TGCAGCGTTCGAAGACTAGCGGGAGAAGTTGAGCAGTTCTTC. It encodes CSVRRLAGEVEQFF.

The chain recombines TRBV5-5 with TRBJ1-1; D not resolved. Germline V lookup: CDR1 SGHKS, CDR2 YYEKEE (reference sequence). There are 14 residues in the CDR3. Trimming removed 6 bases at V and 3 bases at J, with 15 bases between. In nucleotides, the CDR3 is TGTGCCAGCACCGTATGGCTTAAGGACACTGAAGCTTTCTTT. It is translated as CASTVWLKDTEAFF.

The chain couples TRBV6-1 to TRBJ2-7; maybe TRBD2 (6 bases). Trimming shortened V by 6 bases and J by 3 bases, and 18 bases separated the two germline ends. In germline, CDR1 is MNHNS, CDR2 SASEGT. The CDR3 consists of 15 residues. The CDR3 region has the DNA TGTGCCAGCAGGGGCGGGGCTGTCCAACGCTACGAGCAGTACTTC. Translating it yields CASRGGAVQRYEQYF.

This clonotype was counted between two and nine times. This rearrangement joins TRBV11-2 to TRBJ2-3; D gene ambiguous. Germline-derived CDR1 and CDR2 are SGHAT and FQNNGV. This CDR3 has 15 residues. Trimming stripped 0 bases from V and 5 bases from J, with 12 bases between. CDR3 in amino acids: CASSLERTVGDTQYF. CDR3 DNA sequence: TGTGCCAGCAGCTTAGAGCGGACGGTGGGAGATACGCAGTATTTT.

This clonotype was counted a few times. This rearrangement joins TRBV20-1 to TRBJ2-7, with TRBD2 matching 12 bases. Unmatched junction bases numbered 5, after V lost 5 bases and J lost 3 bases. This CDR3 has 14 amino acids. Looked up from germline, CDR1 is DFQATT and CDR2 is SNEGSKA (reference sequence). This CDR3 reads CSALAGGGYYEQYF. The CDR3 coding sequence is TGCAGTGCTCTAGCGGGAGGGGGATACTACGAGCAGTACTTC.